The clone carrying this T cell receptor beta chain has more than one count but fewer than ten. This table comes from immunoSEQ multiplex PCR, and its TCRdb copy is limited to in-frame clones, with some not included. Of approximately 330,000 clones listed, approximately 86% are singletons. The sample belongs to a study of blood T cell repertoires in COVID-19. CDR1 is SGHAT and CDR2 is FQDESV in the germline V gene (reference sequence). The CDR3 sequence is 13 residues long. V was pared by 3 bases and J by 2 bases, with 5 bases between. Source material: peripheral blood. The chain is built from TRBV11-1 and TRBJ1-3; D not certain. The receptor comes from a man aged 25 to 40 with COVID-19, enrolled during active disease. CDR3 residues: CASSLSTGNTIYF. The CDR3 DNA sequence: TGTGCCAGCAGCTTGTCAACTGGAAACACCATATATTTT.